A selection of T cell receptor beta chains follows, all from one sample in a study of blood T cell repertoires in COVID-19. Using immunoSEQ multiplex PCR, the repertoire was profiled, and TCRdb retains in-frame clones only, with some absent. The data hold roughly 400,000 clones, with 80% to 90% observed a single time. Sample: PBMCs or T cells enriched from blood (not recorded which). The receptors come from a man aged 25 to 45 who had recovered from COVID-19. CDR3s include the opening cysteine and the closing phenylalanine or tryptophan. Fields, in order: D gene, V gene, clone size, J gene, CDR3 protein, CDR3 DNA. D genes are given only for firm matches. Size tells how often a clone was seen (once, few, many) or the class of an expanded clone, and some rows leave it out.

-	TRBV18	-	TRBJ2-7	CASSQLIYEQYF	TGTGCCAGCTCACAACTCATCTACGAGCAGTACTTC
TRBD1	TRBV11-2	once	TRBJ1-5	CASSLQGAQPQHF	TGTGCCAGCAGCTTACAGGGGGCGCAGCCCCAGCATTTT
TRBD2	TRBV4-2	-	TRBJ2-1	CASSQAGTSAYNEQFF	TGTGCCAGCAGCCAAGCGGGGACTAGCGCATACAATGAGCAGTTCTTC
-	TRBV6-5	-	TRBJ1-3	CASSSGSGSGNTIYF	TGTGCCAGCAGTTCAGGGTCGGGCTCTGGAAACACCATATATTTT
TRBD1	TRBV19	few	TRBJ1-2	CATWDRGRNYGYTF	TGTGCCACCTGGGACAGGGGGCGAAACTATGGCTACACCTTC
TRBD1	TRBV7-9	-	TRBJ1-2	CASSSRGGDRSANYGYTF	TGTGCCAGCAGCTCCCGCGGGGGGGACAGGAGTGCTAACTATGGCTACACCTTC
TRBD1	TRBV5-1	once	TRBJ2-5	CASSRDRAGQETQYF	TGCGCCAGCTCCAGGGACAGGGCAGGCCAAGAGACCCAGTACTTC
-	TRBV29-1	-	TRBJ2-7	CSVGRTASYEQYF	TGCAGCGTTGGAAGGACAGCCTCCTACGAGCAGTACTTC
-	TRBV12-3/TRBV12-4	-	TRBJ1-1	CASSPPYTEAFF	TGTGCCAGCAGCCCTCCTTACACTGAAGCTTTCTTT
TRBD2	TRBV19	-	TRBJ2-1	CASSIAGLWIF	TGTGCCAGTAGCATAGCGGGACTGTGGATCTTC
TRBD2	TRBV5-1	-	TRBJ2-3	CASSPPSGRSVGADTQYF	TGCGCCAGCAGCCCACCTAGCGGGAGGAGTGTGGGGGCAGATACGCAGTATTTT
-	TRBV12-3/TRBV12-4	-	TRBJ2-5	CASTGLLGETQYF	TGTGCCAGCACAGGACTCCTGGGGGAGACCCAGTACTTC
TRBD2	TRBV7-8	-	TRBJ2-7	CASSWSGRTYEQYF	TGTGCCAGCAGCTGGAGCGGGAGGACCTACGAGCAGTACTTC
-	TRBV29-1	-	TRBJ2-3	CSVENTLTDTQYF	TGCAGCGTGGAGAACACACTTACAGATACGCAGTATTTT
TRBD1	TRBV3-1/TRBV3-2	-	TRBJ2-1	CASSPGTGRNEQFF	TGTGCCAGCAGCCCCGGGACAGGGAGAAATGAGCAGTTCTTC
TRBD1	TRBV6-1	-	TRBJ1-5	CASSEGQTSNQPQHF	TGTGCCAGCAGTGAGGGACAGACCAGCAATCAGCCCCAGCATTTT
TRBD1	TRBV18	few	TRBJ2-1	CASSPRTGGNEQFF	TGTGCCAGCTCACCCCGGACAGGGGGCAATGAGCAGTTCTTC
-	TRBV28	-	TRBJ2-1	CASSLTNSRQFF	TGTGCCAGCAGTTTAACGAACTCCCGGCAGTTCTTC
-	TRBV27	-	TRBJ2-7	CASSYIGGLLSYEQYF	TGTGCCAGCAGTTACATCGGGGGACTGCTCTCCTACGAGCAGTACTTC
TRBD1	TRBV29-1	-	TRBJ1-3	CSVEAWGTGGGNTIYF	TGCAGCGTTGAAGCTTGGGGGACAGGGGGAGGAAACACCATATATTTT
-	TRBV6-5	-	TRBJ2-1	CASSYGSGYEQFF	TGTGCCAGCAGTTACGGGTCGGGGTATGAGCAGTTCTTC
TRBD2	TRBV27	-	TRBJ2-3	CASSSRTSGYTQYF	TGTGCCAGCAGTTCCCGGACTAGCGGATATACGCAGTATTTT
TRBD2	TRBV10-2	-	TRBJ2-3	CASNLGGYTDTQYF	TGCGCCAGCAATTTGGGAGGGTACACAGATACGCAGTATTTT
-	TRBV28	-	TRBJ1-5	CASSFRGGEGNQPQHF	TGTGCCAGCAGTTTTAGGGGGGGCGAGGGCAATCAGCCCCAGCATTTT
TRBD1	TRBV28	-	TRBJ2-4	CASSLNPGTGGNIQYF	TGTGCCAGCAGCCTCAACCCCGGGACAGGCGGGAACATTCAGTACTTC
-	TRBV11-1	-	TRBJ1-5	CASSLESGQPQHF	TGTGCCAGCAGCTTAGAGTCGGGACAGCCCCAGCATTTT
-	TRBV18	-	TRBJ2-7	CASSATGTPAASEQYF	TGTGCCAGCTCAGCGACCGGGACTCCAGCAGCATCCGAGCAGTACTTC
-	TRBV10-3	once	TRBJ2-1	CAISGRDTGQDEQFF	TGTGCCATCAGTGGCCGGGACACGGGTCAGGATGAGCAGTTCTTC
-	TRBV2	-	TRBJ1-3	CASSAGNSGNTIYF	TGTGCCAGCAGTGCGGGGAACTCTGGAAACACCATATATTTT
TRBD2	TRBV11-2	-	TRBJ2-5	CASSPPGLAGGGETQYF	TGTGCCAGCAGCCCCCCGGGACTAGCGGGAGGAGGTGAGACCCAGTACTTC
TRBD2	TRBV6-2/TRBV6-3	-	TRBJ2-7	CASSPTSGRAEEQYF	TGTGCCAGCAGCCCCACGAGCGGGAGGGCCGAGGAGCAGTACTTC
-	TRBV3-1/TRBV3-2	-	TRBJ1-4	CASSQASATNEKLFF	TGTGCCAGCAGCCAAGCGTCAGCAACTAATGAAAAACTGTTTTTT
-	TRBV7-3	-	TRBJ2-2	CASSQRPSGELFF	TGTGCCAGCAGCCAGCGACCGTCCGGGGAGCTGTTTTTT
-	TRBV28	-	TRBJ1-4	CASTAGEKLFF	TGTGCCAGCACCGCAGGGGAAAAACTGTTTTTT
-	TRBV7-9	-	TRBJ1-1	CASSLARGTAATEAFF	TGTGCCAGCAGCTTAGCGCGGGGGACGGCAGCCACTGAAGCTTTCTTT
TRBD2	TRBV11-3	-	TRBJ2-1	CASSLGLAGEWDEQFF	TGTGCCAGCAGCTTAGGCCTAGCGGGAGAATGGGATGAGCAGTTCTTC
TRBD2	TRBV3-1/TRBV3-2	-	TRBJ2-7	CASSQELAGGGEQYF	TGTGCCAGCAGCCAAGAGCTAGCGGGAGGGGGCGAGCAGTACTTC
TRBD2	TRBV3-1/TRBV3-2	-	TRBJ2-5	CASSPRTSDGETQYF	TGTGCCAGCAGTCCTCGGACTAGCGACGGAGAGACCCAGTACTTC
-	TRBV6-1	-	TRBJ1-1	CASSEVPGLNTEAFF	TGTGCCAGCAGTGAAGTTCCGGGTCTGAACACTGAAGCTTTCTTT
-	TRBV19	-	TRBJ2-3	CASPQDQQTNFPTDTQYF	TGTGCCTCCCCTCAAGACCAACAGACTAATTTCCCAACAGATACGCAGTATTTT
-	TRBV5-1	-	TRBJ2-3	CASSLDTSSTDTQYF	TGCGCCAGCAGCTTGGATACTAGCAGCACAGATACGCAGTATTTT
-	TRBV10-2	-	TRBJ1-2	CASSPGGNYGYTF	TGCGCCAGCAGCCCGGGGGGGAACTATGGCTACACCTTC
TRBD1	TRBV10-1	-	TRBJ2-7	CALRGQGIYEQYF	TGCGCCCTTCGAGGACAGGGCATCTACGAGCAGTACTTC
TRBD2	TRBV3-1/TRBV3-2	-	TRBJ2-5	CASSQAGTSQETQYF	TGTGCCAGCAGCCAAGCCGGGACTAGCCAAGAGACCCAGTACTTC